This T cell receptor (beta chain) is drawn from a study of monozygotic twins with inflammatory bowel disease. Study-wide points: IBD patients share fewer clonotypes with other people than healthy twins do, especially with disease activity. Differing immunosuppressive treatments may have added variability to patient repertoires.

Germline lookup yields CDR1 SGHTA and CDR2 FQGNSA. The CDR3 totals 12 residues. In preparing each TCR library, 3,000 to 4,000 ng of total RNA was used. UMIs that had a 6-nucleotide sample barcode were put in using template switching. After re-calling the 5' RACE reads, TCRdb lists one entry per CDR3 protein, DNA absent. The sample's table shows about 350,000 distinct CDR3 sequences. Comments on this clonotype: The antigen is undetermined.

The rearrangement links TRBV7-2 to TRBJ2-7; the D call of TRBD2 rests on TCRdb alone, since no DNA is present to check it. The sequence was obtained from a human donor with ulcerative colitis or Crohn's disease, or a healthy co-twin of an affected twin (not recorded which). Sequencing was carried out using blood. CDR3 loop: CASSLDYHEQYF.